The clone carrying this TCR beta chain has a single count. CDR3 length: 13 residues. Per germline, CDR1 SGHRS and CDR2 YFSETQ. V was shortened by 2 bases and J by 3 bases, with 9 bases between the two germline ends. Fresh-frozen tumor tissue and more than two years of survival data were available for all. None of the glioblastoma patients had an isocitrate dehydrogenase mutation. Measured with immunoSEQ multiplex PCR; TCRdb has only the in-frame clones, and not every one. Of 45,000 to 55,000 clones listed, roughly 85% were seen once; the top ten hold around 10%. This entry is derived from a study of glioma-infiltrating T cells after dendritic cell vaccination. Looking at the study overall: At biweekly intervals, patients got three intradermal dendritic cell vaccine injections.

Sequenced here: blood, sampled before dendritic cell vaccination. The chain employs TRBV5-1 and TRBJ2-7; D might be TRBD2 (6 bases). The sequence was collected from a human donor with glioblastoma. As DNA, the CDR3 is TGCGCCAGCAGCTTCGGGGGTGGCTACGAGCAGTACTTC. It specifies CASSFGGGYEQYF.